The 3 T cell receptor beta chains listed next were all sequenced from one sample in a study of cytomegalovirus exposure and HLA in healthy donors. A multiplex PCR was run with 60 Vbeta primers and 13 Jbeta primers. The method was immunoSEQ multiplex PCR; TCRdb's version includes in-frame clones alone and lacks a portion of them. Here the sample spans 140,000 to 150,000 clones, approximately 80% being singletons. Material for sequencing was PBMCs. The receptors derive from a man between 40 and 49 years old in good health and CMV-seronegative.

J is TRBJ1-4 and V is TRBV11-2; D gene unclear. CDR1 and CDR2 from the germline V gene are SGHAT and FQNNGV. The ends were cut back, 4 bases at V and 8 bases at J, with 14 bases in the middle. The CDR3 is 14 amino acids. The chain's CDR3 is CASSSRVGGEKLFF. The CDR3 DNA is TGTGCCAGCAGCTCTCGGGTCGGAGGGGAAAAACTGTTTTTT. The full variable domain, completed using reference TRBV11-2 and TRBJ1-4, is EAGVAQSPRYKIIEKRQSVAFWCNPISGHATLYWYQQILGQGPKLLIQFQNNGVVDDSQLPKDRFSAERLKGVDSTLKIQPAKLEDSAVYLCASSSRVGGEKLFFGSGTQLSVL.

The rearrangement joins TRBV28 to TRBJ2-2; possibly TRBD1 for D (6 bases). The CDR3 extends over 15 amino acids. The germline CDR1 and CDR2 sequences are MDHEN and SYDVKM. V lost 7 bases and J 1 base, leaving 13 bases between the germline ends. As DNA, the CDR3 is TGTGCCAGCAAATACGGGACACAGAACACCGGGGAGCTGTTTTTT. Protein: CASKYGTQNTGELFF.

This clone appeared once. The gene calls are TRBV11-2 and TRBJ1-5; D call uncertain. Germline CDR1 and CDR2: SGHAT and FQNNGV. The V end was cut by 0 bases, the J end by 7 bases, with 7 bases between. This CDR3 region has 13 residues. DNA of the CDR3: TGTGCCAGCAGCTTAGAAGTACGGCAGCCCCAGCATTTT. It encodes CASSLEVRQPQHF. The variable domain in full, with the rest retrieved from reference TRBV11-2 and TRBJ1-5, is EAGVAQSPRYKIIEKRQSVAFWCNPISGHATLYWYQQILGQGPKLLIQFQNNGVVDDSQLPKDRFSAERLKGVDSTLKIQPAKLEDSAVYLCASSLEVRQPQHFGDGTRLSIL.